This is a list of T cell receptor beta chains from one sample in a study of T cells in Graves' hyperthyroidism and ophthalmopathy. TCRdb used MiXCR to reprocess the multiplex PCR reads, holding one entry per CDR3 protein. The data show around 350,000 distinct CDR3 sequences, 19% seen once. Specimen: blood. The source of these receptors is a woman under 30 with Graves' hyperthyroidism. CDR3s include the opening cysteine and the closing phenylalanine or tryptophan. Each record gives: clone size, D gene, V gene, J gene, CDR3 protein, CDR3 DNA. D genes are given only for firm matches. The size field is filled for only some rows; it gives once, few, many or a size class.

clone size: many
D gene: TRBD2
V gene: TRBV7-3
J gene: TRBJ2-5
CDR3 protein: CASSPLGTSGGQETQYF
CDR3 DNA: TGTGCCAGCAGCCCATTAGGGACTAGCGGGGGCCAAGAGACCCAGTACTTC

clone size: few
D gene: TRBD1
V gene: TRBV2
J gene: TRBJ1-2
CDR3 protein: CATQQGARDYGYTF
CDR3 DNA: TGTGCCACCCAACAGGGGGCGAGGGACTATGGCTACACCTTC

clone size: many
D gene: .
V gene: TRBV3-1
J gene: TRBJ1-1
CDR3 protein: CASSPYEGTEAFF
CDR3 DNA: TGTGCCAGCAGCCCTTACGAGGGCACTGAAGCTTTCTTT

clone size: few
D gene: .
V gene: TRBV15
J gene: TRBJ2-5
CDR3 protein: CATSRDRPYQETQYF
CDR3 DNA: TGTGCCACCAGCAGAGATAGACCATATCAAGAGACCCAGTACTTC

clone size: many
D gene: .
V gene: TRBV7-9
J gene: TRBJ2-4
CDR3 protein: CASSLMRAKNIQYF
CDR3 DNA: TGTGCCAGCAGCTTAATGCGAGCCAAAAACATTCAGTACTTC

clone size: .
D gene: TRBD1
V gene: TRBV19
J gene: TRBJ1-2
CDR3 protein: CASSIVGTGRNYGYTF
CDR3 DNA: TGTGCCAGTAGTATAGTCGGGACAGGCCGTAACTATGGCTACACCTTC

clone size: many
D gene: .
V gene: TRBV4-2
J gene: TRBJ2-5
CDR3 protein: CASSQDPTGAGETQYF
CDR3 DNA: TGTGCCAGCAGCCAAGATCCTACGGGGGCCGGAGAGACCCAGTACTTC

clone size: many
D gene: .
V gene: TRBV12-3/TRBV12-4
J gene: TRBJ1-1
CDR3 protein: CASSSYRENTEAFF
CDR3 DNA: TGTGCCAGCAGTTCCTACAGGGAAAACACTGAAGCTTTCTTT

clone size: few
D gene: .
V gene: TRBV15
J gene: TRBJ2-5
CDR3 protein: CATSRDIFVGETQYF
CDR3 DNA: TGTGCCACCAGCAGAGATATCTTTGTCGGAGAGACCCAGTACTTC

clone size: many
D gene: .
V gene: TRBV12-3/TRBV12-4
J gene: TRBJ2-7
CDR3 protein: CASSPGIPSYEQYF
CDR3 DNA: TGTGCCAGCAGTCCCGGGATACCCTCCTACGAGCAGTACTTC

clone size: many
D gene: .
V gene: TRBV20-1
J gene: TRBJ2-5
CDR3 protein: CSARTETQYF
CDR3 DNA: TGCAGTGCTAGGACGGAGACCCAGTACTTC

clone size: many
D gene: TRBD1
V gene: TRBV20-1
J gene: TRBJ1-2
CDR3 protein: CSAIKPDRGRGYTF
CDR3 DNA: TGCAGTGCTATAAAACCTGACAGGGGGCGCGGCTACACCTTC

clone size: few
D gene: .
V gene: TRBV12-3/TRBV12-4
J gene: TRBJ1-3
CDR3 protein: CASSFTRGSIGNTIYF
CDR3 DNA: TGTGCCAGCAGTTTTACCCGGGGTTCAATCGGAAACACCATATATTTT

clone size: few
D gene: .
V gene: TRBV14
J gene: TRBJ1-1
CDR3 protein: CASSKRWGGNTEAFF
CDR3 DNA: TGTGCCAGCAGCAAGAGATGGGGGGGGAACACTGAAGCTTTCTTT

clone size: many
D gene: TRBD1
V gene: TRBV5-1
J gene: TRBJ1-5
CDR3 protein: CASSPGTGQPQHF
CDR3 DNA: TGCGCCAGCAGCCCAGGGACAGGGCAGCCCCAGCATTTT

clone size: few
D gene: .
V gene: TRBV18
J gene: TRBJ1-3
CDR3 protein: CASSPSGRLRNTIYF
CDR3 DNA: TGTGCCAGCTCACCATCCGGGCGTTTAAGAAACACCATATATTTT

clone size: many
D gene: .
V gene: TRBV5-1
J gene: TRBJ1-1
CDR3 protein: CASSLGPSTGWTEAFF
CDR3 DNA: TGCGCCAGCAGCTTGGGGCCCTCTACGGGGTGGACTGAAGCTTTCTTT

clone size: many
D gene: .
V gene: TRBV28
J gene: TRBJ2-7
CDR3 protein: CASSLVPSHCEQYF
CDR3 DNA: TGTGCCAGCAGTTTGGTTCCCAGCCACTGCGAGCAGTACTTC

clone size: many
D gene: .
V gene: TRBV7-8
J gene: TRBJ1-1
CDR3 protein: CASSLVEGNTEAFF
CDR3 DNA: TGTGCCAGCAGCTTAGTGGAGGGGAACACTGAAGCTTTCTTT

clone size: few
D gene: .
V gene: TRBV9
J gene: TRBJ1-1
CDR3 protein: CASSAYRFPNTEAFF
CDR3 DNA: TGTGCCAGCAGCGCATACAGGTTCCCAAACACTGAAGCTTTCTTT

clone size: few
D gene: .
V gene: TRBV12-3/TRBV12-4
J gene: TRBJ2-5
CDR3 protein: CASTLGGYRGGREETQYF
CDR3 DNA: TGTGCCAGCACCCTCGGGGGCTATAGAGGGGGTCGTGAGGAGACCCAGTACTTC

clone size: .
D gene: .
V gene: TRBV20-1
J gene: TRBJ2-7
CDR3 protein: CSAQKLDSPYEQYF
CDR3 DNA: TGCAGTGCCCAAAAACTAGATTCACCCTACGAGCAGTACTTC

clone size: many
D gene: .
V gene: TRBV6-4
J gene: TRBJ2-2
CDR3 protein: CASSDSGTGELFF
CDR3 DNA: TGTGCCAGCAGTGACTCGGGTACCGGGGAGCTGTTTTTT